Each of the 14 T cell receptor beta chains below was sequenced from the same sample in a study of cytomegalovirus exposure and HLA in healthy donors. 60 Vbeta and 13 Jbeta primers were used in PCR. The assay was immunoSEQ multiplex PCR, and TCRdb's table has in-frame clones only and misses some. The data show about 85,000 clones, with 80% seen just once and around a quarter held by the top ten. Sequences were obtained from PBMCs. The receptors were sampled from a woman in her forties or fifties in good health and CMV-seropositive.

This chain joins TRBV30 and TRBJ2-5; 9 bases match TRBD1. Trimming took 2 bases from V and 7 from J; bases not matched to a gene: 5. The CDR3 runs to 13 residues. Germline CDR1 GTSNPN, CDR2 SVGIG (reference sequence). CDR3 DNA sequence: TGTGCCTGGAGTCACAGGGGGCAGGGGACCCAGTACTTC. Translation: CAWSHRGQGTQYF.

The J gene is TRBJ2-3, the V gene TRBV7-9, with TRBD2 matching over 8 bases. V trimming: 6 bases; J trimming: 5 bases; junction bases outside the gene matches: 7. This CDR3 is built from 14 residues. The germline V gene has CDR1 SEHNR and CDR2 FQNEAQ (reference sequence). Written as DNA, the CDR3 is TGTGCCAGCAGTGACCAGCGGGGGAAAGATACGCAGTATTTT. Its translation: CASSDQRGKDTQYF. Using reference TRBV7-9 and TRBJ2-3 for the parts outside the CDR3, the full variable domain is DTGVSQNPRHKITKRGQNVTFRCDPISEHNRLYWYRQTLGQGPEFLTYFQNEAQLEKSRLLSDRFSAERPKGSFSTLEIQRTEQGDSAMYLCASSDQRGKDTQYFGPGTRLTVL.

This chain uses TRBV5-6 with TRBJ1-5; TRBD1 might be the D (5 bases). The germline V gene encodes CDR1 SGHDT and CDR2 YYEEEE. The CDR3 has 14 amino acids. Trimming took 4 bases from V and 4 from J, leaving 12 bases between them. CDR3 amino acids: CASSQGRGNQPQHF. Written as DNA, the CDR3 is TGTGCCAGCAGCCAAGGTAGGGGAAATCAGCCCCAGCATTTT.

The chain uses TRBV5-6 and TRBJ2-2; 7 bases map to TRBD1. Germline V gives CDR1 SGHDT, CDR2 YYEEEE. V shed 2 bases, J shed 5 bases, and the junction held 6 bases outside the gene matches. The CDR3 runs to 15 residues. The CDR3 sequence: CASSFDRVGTGELFF. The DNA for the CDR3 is TGTGCCAGCAGCTTTGACAGGGTTGGAACCGGGGAGCTGTTTTTT.

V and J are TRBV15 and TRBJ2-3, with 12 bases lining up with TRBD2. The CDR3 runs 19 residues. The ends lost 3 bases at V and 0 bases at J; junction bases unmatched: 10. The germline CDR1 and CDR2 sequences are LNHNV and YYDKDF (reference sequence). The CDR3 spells CATSRDYNLAGGSTDTQYF. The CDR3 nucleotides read TGTGCCACCAGCAGGGACTACAACCTAGCGGGGGGGAGCACAGATACGCAGTATTTT.

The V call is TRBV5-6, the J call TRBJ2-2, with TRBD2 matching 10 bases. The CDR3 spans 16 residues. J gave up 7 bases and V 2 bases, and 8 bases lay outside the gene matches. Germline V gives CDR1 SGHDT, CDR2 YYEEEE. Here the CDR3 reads CASSFMLAGVVGELFF. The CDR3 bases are TGTGCCAGCAGCTTCATGCTAGCGGGAGTGGTCGGGGAGCTGTTTTTT.

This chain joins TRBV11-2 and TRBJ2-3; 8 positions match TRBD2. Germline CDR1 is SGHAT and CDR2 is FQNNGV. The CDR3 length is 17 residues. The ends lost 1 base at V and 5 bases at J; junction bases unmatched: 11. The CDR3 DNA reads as TGTGCCAGCAGCTTAGCCCGACTAGCGACGACAGGAGATACGCAGTATTTT. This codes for CASSLARLATTGDTQYF.

Here the CDR3 reads CASSGQSTDTQYF. In DNA, the CDR3 is TGCGCCAGCAGTGGACAGAGCACAGATACGCAGTATTTT. This chain connects TRBV10-1 to TRBJ2-3, with D tentatively TRBD1 (5 bases). This CDR3 is 13 amino acids long. Germline CDR1 is WNHNN and CDR2 is SYGVQD (reference sequence). The V gene lost 4 bases and the J gene lost 0 bases, with 5 bases spanning the gap.

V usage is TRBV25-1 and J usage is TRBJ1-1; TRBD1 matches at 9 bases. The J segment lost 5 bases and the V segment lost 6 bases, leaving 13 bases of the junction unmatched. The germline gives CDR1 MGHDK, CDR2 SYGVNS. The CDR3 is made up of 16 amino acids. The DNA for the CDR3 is TGTGCCAGCAGGTCCGGGACAGGGAGGTTGGAGACTGAAGCTTTCTTT. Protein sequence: CASRSGTGRLETEAFF.

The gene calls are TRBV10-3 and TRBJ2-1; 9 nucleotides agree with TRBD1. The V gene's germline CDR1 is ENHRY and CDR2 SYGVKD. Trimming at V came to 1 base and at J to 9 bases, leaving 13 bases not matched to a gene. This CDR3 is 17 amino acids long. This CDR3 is CAISEYDRGSGDGEQFF. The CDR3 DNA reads TGTGCCATCAGTGAGTACGACAGGGGGTCCGGTGATGGTGAGCAGTTCTTC.

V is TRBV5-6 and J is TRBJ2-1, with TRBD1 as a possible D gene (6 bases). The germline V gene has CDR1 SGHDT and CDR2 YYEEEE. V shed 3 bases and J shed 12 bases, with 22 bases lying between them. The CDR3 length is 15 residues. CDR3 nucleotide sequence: TGTGCCAGCAGCTCAACAGGGCACGCCAGTTATGGGCAGTTCTTC. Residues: CASSSTGHASYGQFF.

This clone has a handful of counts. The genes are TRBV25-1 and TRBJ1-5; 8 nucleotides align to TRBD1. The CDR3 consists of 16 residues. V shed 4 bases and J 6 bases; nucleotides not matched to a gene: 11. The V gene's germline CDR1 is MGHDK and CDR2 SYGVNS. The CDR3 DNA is TGTGCCAGCAGTGCCACCGGGACAGGAGGCTCTCAGCCCCAGCATTTT. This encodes CASSATGTGGSQPQHF.

Here the CDR3 DNA reads TGTGCCAGTAGATCCCCCTTCGGCCTAGCGAGTTCAGATACGCAGTATTTT. Its translation: CASRSPFGLASSDTQYF. The chain recombines TRBV19 with TRBJ2-3; a possible D gene is TRBD2 (6 bases). CDR3 size: 17 residues. V was cut by 6 bases and J by 4 bases, with 23 bases left in between. The germline V gene encodes CDR1 LNHDA and CDR2 SQIVND (reference sequence).

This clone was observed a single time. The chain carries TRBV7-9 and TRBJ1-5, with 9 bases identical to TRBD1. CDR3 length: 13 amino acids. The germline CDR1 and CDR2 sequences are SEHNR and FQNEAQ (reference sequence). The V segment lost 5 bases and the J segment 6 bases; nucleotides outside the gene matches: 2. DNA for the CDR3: TGTGCCAGCAGCACAGGGGGCACTCAGCCCCAGCATTTT. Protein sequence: CASSTGGTQPQHF.